This is a list of T cell receptor beta chains from one sample in a study of shared T cell receptors in the human thymus. Data came from immunoSEQ multiplex PCR; TCRdb stores just in-frame clones and leaves some out. The sample consists of hundreds of thousands of clones, 70% to 90% of them appearing once. This sample was also put to use in a study of human thymus T cells.

Sequencing input: thymocytes. The receptor set was obtained from a girl less than two years old with a congenital heart defect. Each CDR3 is given with its conserved first and last residue. The order of the fields is V gene, clone size, D gene, J gene, CDR3 DNA, CDR3 protein. D genes are given only for firm matches. The size of a clone is reported for some rows only, either as once, few or many, or as a class for expanded clones.

>TRBV5-5|few|-|TRBJ1-6
TGTGCCAGCAGCTTGGGATCCCCCCTGAGGTATTCACCCCTCCACTTT
CASSLGSPLRYSPLHF
>TRBV7-2|-|-|TRBJ1-6
TGTGCCAGCAGCCCACACGGGGATTCAGGGGATCCCCGTGGTTCACCCCTCCACTTT
CASSPHGDSGDPRGSPLHF
>TRBV4-1|-|-|TRBJ1-1
TGCGCCAGCAGCCTACTGGGGGGCACTGAAGCTTTCTTT
CASSLLGGTEAFF
>TRBV15|-|-|TRBJ2-1
TGTGCCACCAGCAGAGCCCGAGAGGAACCCGACAATGAGCAGTTCTTC
CATSRAREEPDNEQFF
>TRBV19|-|TRBD1|TRBJ2-1
TGTGCCAGCTTTCCCGGGACAGGGCTCAATGAGCAGTTCTTC
CASFPGTGLNEQFF
>TRBV4-1|-|TRBD1|TRBJ2-2
TGCGCCAGCAGCAAACAGACTGGGGACAGAAACACCGGGGAGCTGTTTTTT
CASSKQTGDRNTGELFF
>TRBV5-6|-|-|TRBJ1-2
TGTGCCAGCAGCTTGGCGCGGGAACAGGTTTACTATGGCTACACCTTC
CASSLAREQVYYGYTF
>TRBV11-2|-|TRBD1|TRBJ2-2
TGTGCCAGCAGCTTAGAGCGGACAGGGGACACCGGGGAGCTGTTTTTT
CASSLERTGDTGELFF
>TRBV15|-|-|TRBJ1-1
TGTGCCACCAGCGCTTACAGGGCAGGGGACACTGAAGCTTTCTTT
CATSAYRAGDTEAFF
>TRBV5-8|-|TRBD2|TRBJ2-3
TGTGCCAGCAGCTTATCCCCCGGCGTCGGGGGGGGCACAGATACGCAGTATTTT
CASSLSPGVGGGTDTQYF
>TRBV27|few|-|TRBJ1-2
TGTGCCAGCAGTCCGAAAGTGGGGGGATCCTATGGCTACACCTTC
CASSPKVGGSYGYTF
>TRBV6-6|-|-|TRBJ2-2
TGTGCCAGCGAGCAGACAGGCAACACCGGGGAGCTGTTTTTT
CASEQTGNTGELFF
>TRBV6-1|-|-|TRBJ1-5
TGTGCCAGCAGTGAACAGGGTGGCGGAGAATTAGGCAATCAGCCCCAGCATTTT
CASSEQGGGELGNQPQHF
>TRBV10-3|-|-|TRBJ1-4
TGTGCCATCAGTGAGTCGGCACCCCCGGAAAAACTGTTTTTT
CAISESAPPEKLFF
>TRBV19|-|-|TRBJ2-3
TGTGCCAGTAGTATTTCAGGGGGGCGAACTAAGTATTTT
CASSISGGRTKYF
>TRBV2|-|-|TRBJ1-2
TGTGCCAGCACTATTATCCAGAGGGAGGCGAACTATGGCTACACCTTC
CASTIIQREANYGYTF
>TRBV28|once|-|TRBJ2-3
TGTGCCAGCAGTTTAAATACAGACCCTAGCACAGATACGCAGTATTTT
CASSLNTDPSTDTQYF
>TRBV2|-|TRBD1|TRBJ2-6
TGTGCCAGCAGTGAAGCGCCAGGGACAGGCTCTGGGGCCAACGTCCTGACTTTC
CASSEAPGTGSGANVLTF
>TRBV5-5|few|-|TRBJ1-1
TGTGCCAGCAGCCCTGGGGGGGGGCCCACGAAAGCTTTCTTT
CASSPGGGPTKAFF
>TRBV4-3|-|-|TRBJ1-5
TGCGCCAGCAGCCAAGAGTGGCAGGGAGGTTATCAGCCCCAGCATTTT
CASSQEWQGGYQPQHF
>TRBV5-4|-|TRBD2|TRBJ2-3
TGTGCCAGCAGCCCCCCTGGCAGTAGCGGGGCAGATACGCAGTATTTT
CASSPPGSSGADTQYF
>TRBV2|once|-|TRBJ2-7
TGTGCCAGCAGTGAAGCGCTTGCCAGCCGGCCGGGCGAGCAGTACTTC
CASSEALASRPGEQYF
>TRBV27|-|-|TRBJ2-3
TGTGCCAGCAGTTTATTCGGAGGGATCACAGATACGCAGTATTTT
CASSLFGGITDTQYF
>TRBV6-6|-|TRBD2|TRBJ2-1
TGTGCCAGCAGTTACCCAGTAGCGGGGGGGCCCTGTGAGCAGTTCTTC
CASSYPVAGGPCEQFF
>TRBV29-1|-|TRBD1|TRBJ2-3
TGCAGCCTCTACCCGGGACAGGGGGCGCTTGATACGCAGTATTTT
CSLYPGQGALDTQYF
>TRBV12-1|-|-|TRBJ2-5
TGTGCCAGCAGCTTAGAGACTAGCTTTAGAGAGACCCAGTACTTC
CASSLETSFRETQYF
>TRBV6-1|-|-|TRBJ1-2
TGTGCCAGCAGTGAAGCGGTGCCAGGCTCTATCTATGGCTACACCTTC
CASSEAVPGSIYGYTF
>TRBV28|-|-|TRBJ1-5
TGTGCCAGCATCCATTACCAGGGGCAGGGGAGCAATCAGCCCCAGCATTTT
CASIHYQGQGSNQPQHF
>TRBV14|-|-|TRBJ1-1
TGTGCCAGCAGCCCTAGCACTGAAGCTTTCTTT
CASSPSTEAFF
>TRBV30|-|TRBD2|TRBJ2-5
TGTGCCTGGAGTGCCAAAAGGCGGGGGGAAGAGACCCAGTACTTC
CAWSAKRRGEETQYF
>TRBV7-9|-|TRBD1|TRBJ2-7
TGTGCCAGCAGCTGGCCGGGACAGGGGACCTACGAGCAGTACTTC
CASSWPGQGTYEQYF
>TRBV9|-|-|TRBJ1-1
TGTGCCAGCAGCGTAGAAGCCACCTCCCACACTGAAGCTTTCTTT
CASSVEATSHTEAFF
>TRBV28|-|-|TRBJ1-4
TGTGCCAGCAGTACCGCTGCCAGGGGCCCCTTGGATGAAAAACTGTTTTTT
CASSTAARGPLDEKLFF
>TRBV6-8|once|-|TRBJ1-5
TGTGCCAGCAGTCCAATCTGGGGAGATCAGCCCCAGCATTTT
CASSPIWGDQPQHF
>TRBV7-3|few|TRBD2|TRBJ2-7
TGTGCCAGCAGCTTAAACCCGAAGACTAGCGGGGGCCCCTACGAGCAGTACTTC
CASSLNPKTSGGPYEQYF
>TRBV5-1|few|-|TRBJ2-1
TGCGCCAGCAGCAAAGACAGCCACCTAAAGGATGAGCAGTTCTTC
CASSKDSHLKDEQFF
>TRBV28|-|-|TRBJ2-4
TGTGCCAGCAGCGCTTGCCCCCCCGGGGTCCACAAAAACATTCAGTACTTC
CASSACPPGVHKNIQYF
>TRBV28|-|TRBD1|TRBJ1-2
TGTGCCAGCAGTTTCCCCGACAGGGAGCAAACCTCCTATGGCTACACCTTC
CASSFPDREQTSYGYTF
>TRBV28|-|TRBD2|TRBJ2-1
TGTGCCAGCAGTTTATGGCGCGGGGTTGTAGTGCTAGCGGGGGGGCCTCGAATTCGGGATGAGCAGTTCTTC
CASSLWRGVVVLAGGPRIRDEQFF
>TRBV6-4|few|TRBD2|TRBJ2-1
TGTGCCAGCAGAAAACTAGCGGGGGGGCCTAATGAGCAGTTCTTC
CASRKLAGGPNEQFF
>TRBV29-1|-|TRBD1|TRBJ1-2
TGCAGCGTTGAAGAACCGGGTGGGGACAGGGGCTATGGCTACACCTTC
CSVEEPGGDRGYGYTF
>TRBV19|once|TRBD1|TRBJ1-5
TGTGCCAGTAGCATTGACAGGGGGCCAAGTCAGCCCCAGCATTTT
CASSIDRGPSQPQHF
>TRBV18|once|-|TRBJ2-2
TGTGCCAGCTCACCACCCGAGGGGGGGCCTGCCGGGGAGCTGTTTTTT
CASSPPEGGPAGELFF
>TRBV15|-|-|TRBJ1-1
TGTGCCACCAGCAGAGGATCCCTAATGCTCACTGAAGCTTTCTTT
CATSRGSLMLTEAFF
>TRBV30|-|TRBD1|TRBJ2-3
TGTGCCTGGAGTGTACGGCCTAACAGGGGGAAGGGGACAGATACGCAGTATTTT
CAWSVRPNRGKGTDTQYF
>TRBV13|-|TRBD2|TRBJ2-1
TGTGCCAGCAGCTTAGGGTCTAGCGGGGGGGTGGGCCGTGAGCAGTTCTTC
CASSLGSSGGVGREQFF
>TRBV6-4|-|TRBD1|TRBJ1-2
TGTGCCAGCCAAACCAGGGGGACTAACTATGGCTACACCTTC
CASQTRGTNYGYTF
>TRBV4-1|few|-|TRBJ2-4
TGCGCCAGCAGCCAAGCCCACTTTGGGAGGTCTGCCCAAAACATTCAGTACTTC
CASSQAHFGRSAQNIQYF
>TRBV4-1|-|TRBD1|TRBJ1-2
TGCGCCAGCAGCCACCCCGGGACAGGGCGACCATACTATGGCTACACCTTC
CASSHPGTGRPYYGYTF
>TRBV14|-|-|TRBJ1-2
TGTGCCAGCAGCCAAGGGAAGGGGAGGGTTAACTATGGCTACACCTTC
CASSQGKGRVNYGYTF
>TRBV28|-|TRBD2|TRBJ2-7
TGTGCCAGCAACATTAGGGTCCCCTTCGGCGGGGGGCAACCGGGGCAGTACTTC
CASNIRVPFGGGQPGQYF
>TRBV20-1|-|-|TRBJ2-7
TGCAGCGGAGGGGAGCAGTACTTC
CSGGEQYF
>TRBV5-4|-|TRBD1|TRBJ2-7
TGTGCCAGCAGCCCGGTCGGGACAGAGGAGTACGAGCAGTACTTC
CASSPVGTEEYEQYF
>TRBV7-6|-|TRBD1|TRBJ2-2
TGTGCCAGCAGCGTAAAAAGGGGGCCCGGGGAGCTGTTTTTT
CASSVKRGPGELFF
>TRBV18|-|TRBD1|TRBJ1-2
TGTGCCAGCTCACCCAGAATGTATACGGGACAGCTCCGTAACAACTATGGCTACACCTTC
CASSPRMYTGQLRNNYGYTF
>TRBV2|-|TRBD1|TRBJ1-2
TGTGCCAGCAGTACAGGGGTAGGCTACACCTTC
CASSTGVGYTF
>TRBV5-6|-|TRBD1|TRBJ1-2
TGTGCCAGCAGCTCACAGGGGGCGAACTATGGCTACACCTTC
CASSSQGANYGYTF
>TRBV5-1|-|-|TRBJ1-1
TGCGCCAGCAGCTTGGATGGTCACCGGACTGAAGCTTTCTTT
CASSLDGHRTEAFF
>TRBV4-1|-|-|TRBJ1-4
TGCGCCAGCAGCCAAAAAACAGGGATTGTGGGTGAAAAACTGTTTTTT
CASSQKTGIVGEKLFF